The clone carrying this TCR beta chain was detected once. Antigen unknown. The V gene lost 3 bases and the J gene lost 6 bases, with 14 bases spanning the gap. The CDR3 consists of 15 residues. Germline CDR1 is SGHTA and CDR2 is FQGNSA. The primer mix had 60 Vbeta and 13 Jbeta primers. Sequencing was performed with immunoSEQ multiplex PCR; in TCRdb, only in-frame clones are kept and a portion is missing. The table has some 180,000 clones, approximately 84% seen once. The sample comes from a study of cytomegalovirus exposure and HLA in healthy donors. Study-wide findings and caveats: A later analysis revealed that TCR association rates differed between HLA loci, peaking at DRB1 and bottoming out at HLA-C. V- and J-gene trimming of TCR beta was linked (in a later analysis) to a missense DCLRE1C variant.

The sample taken for sequencing was PBMCs. The sequence derives from a young man in good health and CMV-seropositive. The chain couples TRBV7-2 to TRBJ2-2, with no clear D. CDR3 region: CASSLGRERPGELFF. As DNA, the CDR3 is TGTGCCAGCAGCTTGGGTAGAGAGAGGCCCGGGGAGCTGTTTTTT. The full variable domain, rest sourced from reference TRBV7-2 and TRBJ2-2, is GAGVSQSPSNKVTEKGKDVELRCDPISGHTALYWYRQSLGQGLEFLIYFQGNSAPDKSGLPSDRFSAERTGGSVSTLTIQRTQQEDSAVYLCASSLGRERPGELFFGEGSRLTVL.